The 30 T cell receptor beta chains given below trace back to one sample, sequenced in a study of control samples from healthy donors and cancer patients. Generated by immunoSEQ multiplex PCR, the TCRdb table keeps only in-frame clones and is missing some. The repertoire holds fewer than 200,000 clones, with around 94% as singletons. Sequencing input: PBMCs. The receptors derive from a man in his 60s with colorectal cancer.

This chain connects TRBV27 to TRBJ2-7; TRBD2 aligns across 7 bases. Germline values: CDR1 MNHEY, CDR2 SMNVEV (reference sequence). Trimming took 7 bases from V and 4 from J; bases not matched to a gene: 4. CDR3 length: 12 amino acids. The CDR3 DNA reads TGTGCCAGCATGGGAGGGAGGTACGAGCAGTACTTC. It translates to CASMGGRYEQYF.

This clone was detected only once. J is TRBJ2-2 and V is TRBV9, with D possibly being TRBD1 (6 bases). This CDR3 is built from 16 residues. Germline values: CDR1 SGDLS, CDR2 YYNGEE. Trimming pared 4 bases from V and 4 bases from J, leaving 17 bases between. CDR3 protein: CASSPRTARSTGELFF. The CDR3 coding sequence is TGTGCCAGCAGCCCCCGGACAGCTAGAAGCACCGGGGAGCTGTTTTTT.

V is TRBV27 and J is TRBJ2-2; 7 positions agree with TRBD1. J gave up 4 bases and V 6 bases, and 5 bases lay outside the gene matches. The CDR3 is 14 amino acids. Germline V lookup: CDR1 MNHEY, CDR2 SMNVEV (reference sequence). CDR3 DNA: TGTGCCAGCAGGCGTGACAGGGTCACCGGGGAGCTGTTTTTT. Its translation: CASRRDRVTGELFF.

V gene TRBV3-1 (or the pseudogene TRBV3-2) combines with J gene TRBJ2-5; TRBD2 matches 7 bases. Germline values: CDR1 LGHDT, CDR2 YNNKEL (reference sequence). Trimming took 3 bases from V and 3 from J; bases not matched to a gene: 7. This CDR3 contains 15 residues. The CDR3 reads CASSQTAGTKETQYF. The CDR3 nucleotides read TGTGCCAGCAGCCAGACAGCGGGGACCAAAGAGACCCAGTACTTC.

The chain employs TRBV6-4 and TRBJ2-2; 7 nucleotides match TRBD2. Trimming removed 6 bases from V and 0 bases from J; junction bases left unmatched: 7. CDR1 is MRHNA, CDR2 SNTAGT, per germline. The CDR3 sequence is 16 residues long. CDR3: CASRVAGVANTGELFF. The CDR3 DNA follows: TGTGCCAGCAGAGTTGCGGGGGTAGCGAACACCGGGGAGCTGTTTTTT.

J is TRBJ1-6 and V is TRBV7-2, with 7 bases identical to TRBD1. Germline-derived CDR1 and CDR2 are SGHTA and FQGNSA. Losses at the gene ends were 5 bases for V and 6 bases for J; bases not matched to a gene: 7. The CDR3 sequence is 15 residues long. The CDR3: CASSPTGEVNSPLHF. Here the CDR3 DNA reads TGTGCCAGCAGCCCTACAGGGGAGGTTAATTCACCCCTCCACTTT.

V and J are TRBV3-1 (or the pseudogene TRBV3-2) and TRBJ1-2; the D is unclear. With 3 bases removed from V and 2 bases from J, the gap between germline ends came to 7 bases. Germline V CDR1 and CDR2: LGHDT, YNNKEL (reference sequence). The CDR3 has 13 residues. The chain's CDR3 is CASSHKRNYGYTF. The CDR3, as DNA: TGTGCCAGCAGCCACAAGAGGAACTATGGCTACACCTTC.

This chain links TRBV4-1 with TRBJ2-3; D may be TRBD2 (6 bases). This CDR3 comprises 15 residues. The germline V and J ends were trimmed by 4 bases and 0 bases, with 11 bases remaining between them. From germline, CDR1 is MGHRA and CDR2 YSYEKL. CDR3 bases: TGCGCCAGCAGCCCTGAAAGCGGGAGCACAGATACGCAGTATTTT. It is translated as CASSPESGSTDTQYF.

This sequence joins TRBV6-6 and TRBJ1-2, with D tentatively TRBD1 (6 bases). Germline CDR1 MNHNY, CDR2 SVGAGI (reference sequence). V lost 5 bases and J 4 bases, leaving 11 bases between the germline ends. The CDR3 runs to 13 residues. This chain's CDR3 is CASSPQGIYGYTF. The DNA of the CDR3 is TGTGCCAGCAGTCCACAGGGTATCTATGGCTACACCTTC.

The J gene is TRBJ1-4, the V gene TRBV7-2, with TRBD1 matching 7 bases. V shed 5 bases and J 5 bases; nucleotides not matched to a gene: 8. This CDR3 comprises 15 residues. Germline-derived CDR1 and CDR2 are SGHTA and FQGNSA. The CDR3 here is CASSPWTGENEKLFF. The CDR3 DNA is TGTGCCAGCAGCCCCTGGACAGGAGAGAATGAAAAACTGTTTTTT.

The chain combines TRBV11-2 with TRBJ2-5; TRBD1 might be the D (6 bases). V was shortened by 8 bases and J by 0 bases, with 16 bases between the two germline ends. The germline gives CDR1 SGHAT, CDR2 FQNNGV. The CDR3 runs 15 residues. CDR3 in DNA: TGTGCCAGCGATCAGGGGAATGACTACCAAGAGACCCAGTACTTC. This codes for CASDQGNDYQETQYF. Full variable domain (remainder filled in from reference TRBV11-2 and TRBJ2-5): EAGVAQSPRYKIIEKRQSVAFWCNPISGHATLYWYQQILGQGPKLLIQFQNNGVVDDSQLPKDRFSAERLKGVDSTLKIQPAKLEDSAVYLCASDQGNDYQETQYFGPGTRLLVL.

The CDR3 DNA sequence: TGCAGCGTCGCGAGACAGGGGGAGGGCGAGCAGTACTTC. Encoded protein: CSVARQGEGEQYF. This chain links TRBV29-1 with TRBJ2-7, with 9 bases lining up with TRBD1. The V gene end was trimmed by 6 bases and the J gene end by 6 bases; junction bases not matched to a gene: 9. The CDR3 runs to 13 residues. Germline assignment: CDR1 SQVTM and CDR2 ANQGSEA.

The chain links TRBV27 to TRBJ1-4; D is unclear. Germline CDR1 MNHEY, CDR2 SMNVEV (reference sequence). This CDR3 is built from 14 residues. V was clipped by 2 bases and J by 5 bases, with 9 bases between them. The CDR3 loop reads CASSLRAKNEKLFF. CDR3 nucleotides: TGTGCCAGCAGTTTAAGGGCGAAGAATGAAAAACTGTTTTTT.

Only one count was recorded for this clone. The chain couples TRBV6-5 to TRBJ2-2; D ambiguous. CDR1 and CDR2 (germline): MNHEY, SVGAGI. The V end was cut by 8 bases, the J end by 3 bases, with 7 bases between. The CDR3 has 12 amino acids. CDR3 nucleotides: TGTGCCAGCTTTGGGGACACCGGGGAGCTGTTTTTT. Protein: CASFGDTGELFF.

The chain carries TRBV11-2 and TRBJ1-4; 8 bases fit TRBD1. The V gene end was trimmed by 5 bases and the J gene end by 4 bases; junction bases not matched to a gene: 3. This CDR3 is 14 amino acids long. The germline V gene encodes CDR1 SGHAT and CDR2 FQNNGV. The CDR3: CASSPGQVNEKLFF. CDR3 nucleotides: TGTGCCAGCAGCCCGGGACAGGTTAATGAAAAACTGTTTTTT.

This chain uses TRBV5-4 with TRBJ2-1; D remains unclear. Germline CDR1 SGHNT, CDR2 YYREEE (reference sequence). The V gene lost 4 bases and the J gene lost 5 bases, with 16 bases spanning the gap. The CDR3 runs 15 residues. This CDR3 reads CASSATPDRNNEQFF. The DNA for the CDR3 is TGTGCCAGCAGCGCGACTCCGGACCGAAACAATGAGCAGTTCTTC.

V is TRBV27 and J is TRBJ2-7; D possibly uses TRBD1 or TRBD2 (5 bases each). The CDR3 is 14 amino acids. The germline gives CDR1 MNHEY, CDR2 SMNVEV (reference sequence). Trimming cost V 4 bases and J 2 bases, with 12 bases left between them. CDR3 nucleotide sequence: TGTGCCAGCAGTTCCCCGGGACCCACCTACGAGCAGTACTTC. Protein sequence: CASSSPGPTYEQYF.

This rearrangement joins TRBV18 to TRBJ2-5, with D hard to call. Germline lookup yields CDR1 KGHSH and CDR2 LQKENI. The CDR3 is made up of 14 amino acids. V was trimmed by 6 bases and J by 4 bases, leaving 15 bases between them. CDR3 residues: CASSSPRAPETQYF. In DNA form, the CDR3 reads TGTGCCAGCTCCTCACCAAGGGCCCCAGAGACCCAGTACTTC.

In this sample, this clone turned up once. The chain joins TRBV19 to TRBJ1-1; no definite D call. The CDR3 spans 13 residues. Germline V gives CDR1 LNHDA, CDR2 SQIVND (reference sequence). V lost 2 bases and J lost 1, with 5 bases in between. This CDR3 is CASSIRENTEAFF. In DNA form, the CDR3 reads TGTGCCAGTAGTATAAGGGAGAACACTGAAGCTTTCTTT. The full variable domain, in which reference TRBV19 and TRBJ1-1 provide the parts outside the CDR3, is DGGITQSPKYLFRKEGQNVTLSCEQNLNHDAMYWYRQDPGQGLRLIYYSQIVNDFQKGDIAEGYSVSREKKESFPLTVTSAQKNPTAFYLCASSIRENTEAFFGQGTRLTVV.

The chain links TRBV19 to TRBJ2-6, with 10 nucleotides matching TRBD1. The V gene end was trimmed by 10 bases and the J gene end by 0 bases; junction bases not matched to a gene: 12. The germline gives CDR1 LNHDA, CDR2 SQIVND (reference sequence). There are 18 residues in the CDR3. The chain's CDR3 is CATRPDRGGVSGANVLTF. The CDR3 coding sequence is TGTGCCACACGCCCGGACAGGGGGGGCGTCTCTGGGGCCAACGTCCTGACTTTC. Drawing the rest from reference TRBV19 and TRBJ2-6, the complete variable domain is DGGITQSPKYLFRKEGQNVTLSCEQNLNHDAMYWYRQDPGQGLRLIYYSQIVNDFQKGDIAEGYSVSREKKESFPLTVTSAQKNPTAFYLCATRPDRGGVSGANVLTFGAGSRLTVL.

For the CDR3, the DNA is TGTGCCAGCAGTAGGTCTAGCGGGGGGGGCACAGATACGCAGTATTTT. This codes for CASSRSSGGGTDTQYF. The rearrangement uses TRBV6-2 or TRBV6-3 and TRBJ2-3; the match to TRBD2 covers 12 bases. The CDR3 has 16 amino acids. CDR1 and CDR2 from the germline V gene are MNHEY and SVGEGT. J lost 1 base, V lost 5 bases, and 4 bases had no gene match.

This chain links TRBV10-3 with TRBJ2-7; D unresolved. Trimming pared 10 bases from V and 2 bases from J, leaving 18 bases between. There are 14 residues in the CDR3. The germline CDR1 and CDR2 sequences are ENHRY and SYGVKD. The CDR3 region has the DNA TGTGCCACTCGGATAACGGACGCCACCTACGAGCAGTACTTC. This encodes CATRITDATYEQYF.

CDR3 nucleotides: TGTGCCAGCAGCTCGGGACGTCCCCTCACAGATACGCAGTATTTT. Its protein product is CASSSGRPLTDTQYF. This rearrangement joins TRBV7-2 to TRBJ2-3, with D tentatively TRBD1 or TRBD2 (5 bases each). The CDR3 covers 15 residues. Trimming took 4 bases from V and 2 from J, leaving 13 bases between them. Germline assignment: CDR1 SGHTA and CDR2 FQGNSA. Looking up the rest from reference TRBV7-2 and TRBJ2-3 gives the full variable domain: GAGVSQSPSNKVTEKGKDVELRCDPISGHTALYWYRQSLGQGLEFLIYFQGNSAPDKSGLPSDRFSAERTGGSVSTLTIQRTQQEDSAVYLCASSSGRPLTDTQYFGPGTRLTVL.

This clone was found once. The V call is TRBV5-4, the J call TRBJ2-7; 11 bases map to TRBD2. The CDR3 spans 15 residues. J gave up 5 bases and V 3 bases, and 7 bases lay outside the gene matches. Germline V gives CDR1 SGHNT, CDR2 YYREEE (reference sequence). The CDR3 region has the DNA TGTGCCAGCAGCTCCCACGGGACTAGCGGAAACGAGCAGTACTTC. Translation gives CASSSHGTSGNEQYF. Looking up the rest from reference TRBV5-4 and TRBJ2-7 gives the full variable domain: ETGVTQSPTHLIKTRGQQVTLRCSSQSGHNTVSWYQQALGQGPQFIFQYYREEENGRGNFPPRFSGLQFPNYSSELNVNALELDDSALYLCASSSHGTSGNEQYFGPGTRLTVT.

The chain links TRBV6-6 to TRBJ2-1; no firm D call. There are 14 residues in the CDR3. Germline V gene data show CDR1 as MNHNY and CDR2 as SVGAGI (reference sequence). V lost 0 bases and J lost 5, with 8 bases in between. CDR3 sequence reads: CASSYSQVDNEQFF. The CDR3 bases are TGTGCCAGCAGTTACTCCCAGGTAGACAATGAGCAGTTCTTC.

CDR3 DNA: TGTGCCAGCAGCGCTTACCGGACTGGGAGGGACTATGGCTACACCTTC. Protein sequence: CASSAYRTGRDYGYTF. The chain couples TRBV2 to TRBJ1-2; D not resolved. The CDR3 contains 16 residues. Trimming removed 6 bases from V and 3 bases from J, with 20 bases in between. Germline assignment: CDR1 SNHLY and CDR2 FYNNEI.

The CDR3 coding sequence is TGTGCCAGCAGCTCGCGGGACAGCGGGGAGCCCCAGCATTTT. It specifies CASSSRDSGEPQHF. The chain employs TRBV5-6 and TRBJ1-5, with TRBD1 identical over 7 bases. CDR1 is SGHDT, CDR2 YYEEEE, per germline. V gave up 3 bases and J gave up 8 bases; unmatched junction bases: 8. The CDR3 runs 14 residues.

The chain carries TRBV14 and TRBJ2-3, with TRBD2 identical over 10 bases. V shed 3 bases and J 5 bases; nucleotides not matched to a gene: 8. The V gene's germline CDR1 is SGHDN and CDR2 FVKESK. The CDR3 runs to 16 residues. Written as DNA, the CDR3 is TGTGCCAGCAGCCACCTACTAGCGGGGTCGGGAGATACGCAGTATTTT. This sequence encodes CASSHLLAGSGDTQYF.

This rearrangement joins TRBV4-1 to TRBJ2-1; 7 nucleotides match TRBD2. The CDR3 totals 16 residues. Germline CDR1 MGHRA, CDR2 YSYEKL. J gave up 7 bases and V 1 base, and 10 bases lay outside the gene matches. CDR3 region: CASSQARPGGTNEQFF. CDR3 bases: TGCGCCAGCAGCCAAGCAAGACCGGGGGGAACGAATGAGCAGTTCTTC.

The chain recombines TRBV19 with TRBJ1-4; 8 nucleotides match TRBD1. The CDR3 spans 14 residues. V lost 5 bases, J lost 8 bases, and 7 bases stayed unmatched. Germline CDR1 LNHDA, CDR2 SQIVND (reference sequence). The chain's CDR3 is CASSDRGVGEKLFF. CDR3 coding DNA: TGTGCCAGTAGTGACAGGGGTGTCGGGGAAAAACTGTTTTTT.